This T cell receptor (beta chain) comes out of a study of blood T cell repertoires in COVID-19. This clone was recorded only once. Authors' processing steps: Reference gene primer amplification yielded estimated nucleated cell counts. The method was immunoSEQ multiplex PCR; TCRdb's version includes in-frame clones alone and lacks a portion of them. V and J calls and clone size come straight from that table; D and trimming were deduced from the DNA. The sample consists of 160,000 or so clones, roughly 84% of them appearing once. Recruitment covered roughly 24 US areas and drew participants whose ages spanned about 18 to 90 years. The CDR3 has 15 amino acids. The germline V gene encodes CDR1 SNHLY and CDR2 FYNNEI. Unmatched junction bases numbered 14, after V lost 10 bases and J lost 4 bases.

The clonotype was recovered from a woman between 50 and 59 years old who had recovered from COVID-19. The chain recombines TRBV2 with TRBJ2-7; 9 bases are a match to TRBD2. The sequenced sample was PBMCs or T cells enriched from blood (not recorded which). DNA for the CDR3: TGTGCCACCGACGAGGGCAGCGGGGGGAGGTACGAGCAGTACTTC. Translated: CATDEGSGGRYEQYF.